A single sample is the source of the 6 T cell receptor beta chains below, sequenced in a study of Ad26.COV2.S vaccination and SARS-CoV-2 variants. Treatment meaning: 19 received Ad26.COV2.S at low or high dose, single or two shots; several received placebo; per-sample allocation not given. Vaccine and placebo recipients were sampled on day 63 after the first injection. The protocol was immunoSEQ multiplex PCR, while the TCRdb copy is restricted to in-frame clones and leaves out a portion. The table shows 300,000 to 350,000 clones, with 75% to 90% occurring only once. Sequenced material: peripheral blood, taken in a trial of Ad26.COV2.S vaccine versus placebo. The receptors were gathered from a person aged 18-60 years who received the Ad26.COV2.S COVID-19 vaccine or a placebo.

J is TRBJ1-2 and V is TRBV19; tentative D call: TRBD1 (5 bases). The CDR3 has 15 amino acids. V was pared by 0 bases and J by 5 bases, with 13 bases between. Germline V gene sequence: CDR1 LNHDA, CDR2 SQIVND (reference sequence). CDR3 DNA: TGTGCCAGTAGTATAGATCTACGGGGGATATATGGCTACACCTTC. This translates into CASSIDLRGIYGYTF.

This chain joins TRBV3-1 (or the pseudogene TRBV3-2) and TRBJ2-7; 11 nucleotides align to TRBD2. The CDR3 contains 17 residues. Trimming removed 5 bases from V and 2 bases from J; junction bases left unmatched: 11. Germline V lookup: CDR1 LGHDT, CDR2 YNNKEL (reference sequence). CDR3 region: CASSLNAGTSGTYEQYF. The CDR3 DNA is TGTGCCAGCAGCTTGAATGCCGGGACTAGCGGCACCTACGAGCAGTACTTC.

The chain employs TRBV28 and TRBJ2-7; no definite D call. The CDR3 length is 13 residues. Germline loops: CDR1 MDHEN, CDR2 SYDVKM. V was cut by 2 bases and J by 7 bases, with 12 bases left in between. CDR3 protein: CASSLMMAGEQYF. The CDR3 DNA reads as TGTGCCAGCAGTTTAATGATGGCTGGGGAGCAGTACTTC. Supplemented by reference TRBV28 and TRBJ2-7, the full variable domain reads DVKVTQSSRYLVKRTGEKVFLECVQDMDHENMFWYRQDPGLGLRLIYFSYDVKMKEKGDIPEGYSVSREKKERFSLILESASTNQTSMYLCASSLMMAGEQYFGPGTRLTVT.

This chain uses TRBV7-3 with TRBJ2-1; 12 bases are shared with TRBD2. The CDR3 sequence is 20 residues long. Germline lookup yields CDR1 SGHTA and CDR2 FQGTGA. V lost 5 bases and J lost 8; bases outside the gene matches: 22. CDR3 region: CASSPRKASGRAGFEDEQFF. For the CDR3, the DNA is TGTGCCAGCAGCCCCCGGAAGGCTAGCGGGAGGGCCGGGTTCGAAGATGAGCAGTTCTTC.

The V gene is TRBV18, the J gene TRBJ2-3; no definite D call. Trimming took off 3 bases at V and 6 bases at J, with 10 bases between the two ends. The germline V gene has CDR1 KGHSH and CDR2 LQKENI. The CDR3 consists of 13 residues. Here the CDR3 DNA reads TGTGCCAGCTCACCGCCTGGGTGGGATACGCAGTATTTT. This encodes CASSPPGWDTQYF.

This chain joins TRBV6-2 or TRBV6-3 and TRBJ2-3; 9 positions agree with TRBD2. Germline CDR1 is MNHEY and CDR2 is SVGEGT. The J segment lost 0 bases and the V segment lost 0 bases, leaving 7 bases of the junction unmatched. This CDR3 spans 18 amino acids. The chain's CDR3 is CASSYSSYSGGSTDTQYF. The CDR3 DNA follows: TGTGCCAGCAGTTACTCCAGTTATAGCGGGGGAAGCACAGATACGCAGTATTTT.